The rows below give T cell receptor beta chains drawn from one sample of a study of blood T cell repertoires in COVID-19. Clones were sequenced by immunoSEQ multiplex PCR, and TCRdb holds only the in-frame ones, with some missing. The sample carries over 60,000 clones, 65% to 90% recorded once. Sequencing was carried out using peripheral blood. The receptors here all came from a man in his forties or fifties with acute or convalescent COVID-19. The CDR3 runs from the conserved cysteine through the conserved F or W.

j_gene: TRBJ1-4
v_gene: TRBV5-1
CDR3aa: CASSVLTGTNEKLFF

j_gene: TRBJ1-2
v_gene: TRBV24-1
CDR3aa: CATSDQSFGYTF

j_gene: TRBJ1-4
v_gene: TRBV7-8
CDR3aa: CASSPGRGKGTNEKLFF

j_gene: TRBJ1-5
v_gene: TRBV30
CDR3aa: CAWSGRTGGYQPQHF

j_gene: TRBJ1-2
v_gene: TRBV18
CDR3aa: CASSPSTGSNYGYTF

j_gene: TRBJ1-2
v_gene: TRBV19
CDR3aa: CASSIGTGEEVYGYTF

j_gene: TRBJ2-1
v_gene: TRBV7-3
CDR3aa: CASSSSGSYNEQFF

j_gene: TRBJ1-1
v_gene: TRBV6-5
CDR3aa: CASGVRGTEAFF

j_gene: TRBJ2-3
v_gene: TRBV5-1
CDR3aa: CASSFAGGGTDTQYF

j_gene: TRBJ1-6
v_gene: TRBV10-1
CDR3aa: CASGTGINSPLHF

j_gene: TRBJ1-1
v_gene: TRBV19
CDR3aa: CASSITGSNEAFF

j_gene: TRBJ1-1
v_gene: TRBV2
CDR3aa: CASSEGQIPNTEAFF

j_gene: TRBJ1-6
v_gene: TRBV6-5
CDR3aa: CASSYSSDNSPLHF

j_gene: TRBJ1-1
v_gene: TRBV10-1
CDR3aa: CASSEAQGKRTEAFF

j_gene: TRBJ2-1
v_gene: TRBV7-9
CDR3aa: CASSWGGDSYNEQFF

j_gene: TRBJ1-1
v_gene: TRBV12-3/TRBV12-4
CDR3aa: CASSLDGNTEAFF

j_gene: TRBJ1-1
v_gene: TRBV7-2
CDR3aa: CASSLTQGANVGTEAFF

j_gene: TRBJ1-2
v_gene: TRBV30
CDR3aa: CAWAESGGYTF

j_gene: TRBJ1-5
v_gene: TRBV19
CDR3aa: CASSIWTGPDQPQHF

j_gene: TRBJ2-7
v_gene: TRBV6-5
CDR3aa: CASSYEPTAYEQYF

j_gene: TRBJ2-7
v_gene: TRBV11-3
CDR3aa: CASSLDGTLSSYEQYF

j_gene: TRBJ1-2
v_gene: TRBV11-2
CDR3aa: CASSARGGGYGYTF

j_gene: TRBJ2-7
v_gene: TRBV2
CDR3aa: CASSAGNYEQYF

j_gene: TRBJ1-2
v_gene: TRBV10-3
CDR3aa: CAISEPPGTASYGYTF

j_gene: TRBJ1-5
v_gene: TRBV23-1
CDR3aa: CALVLKRRKQPQHF

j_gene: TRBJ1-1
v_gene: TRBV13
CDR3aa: CASREGAWNTEAFF

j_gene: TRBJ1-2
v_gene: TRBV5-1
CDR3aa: CASRLTGESYGYTF

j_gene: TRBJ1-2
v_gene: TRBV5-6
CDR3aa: CASSLVLDREANYGYTF

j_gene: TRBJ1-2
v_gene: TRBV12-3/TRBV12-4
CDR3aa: CASSPPRGVCTF

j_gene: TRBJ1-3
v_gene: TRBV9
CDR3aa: CASTTGAGNTIYF

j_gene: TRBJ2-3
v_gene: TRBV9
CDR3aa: CASSVAGGVADTQYF

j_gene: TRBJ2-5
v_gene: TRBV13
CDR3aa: CASSPRLVRETQYF

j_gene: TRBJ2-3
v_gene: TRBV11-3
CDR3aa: CASSLPGFRSITDTQYF

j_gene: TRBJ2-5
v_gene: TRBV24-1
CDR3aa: CATSDPGAQETQYF

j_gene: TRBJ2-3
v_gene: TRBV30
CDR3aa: CAWSVMRTSGGTDTQYF

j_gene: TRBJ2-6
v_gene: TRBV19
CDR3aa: CASADRGMSPSGANVLTF

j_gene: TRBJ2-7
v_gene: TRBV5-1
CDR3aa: CASSLREGRDEQYF

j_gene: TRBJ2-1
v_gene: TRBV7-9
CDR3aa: CASSRLRGPGEQFF

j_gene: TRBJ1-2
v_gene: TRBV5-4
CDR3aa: CASSLVGRDGFGYTF

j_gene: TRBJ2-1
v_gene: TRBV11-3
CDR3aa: CASSSGTGRINEQFF

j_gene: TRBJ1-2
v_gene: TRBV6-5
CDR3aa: CASSPAGGAYGYTF

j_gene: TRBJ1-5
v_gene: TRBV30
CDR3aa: CAWTSGGDQPQHF

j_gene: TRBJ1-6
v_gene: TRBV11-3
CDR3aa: CASSGNGQEYSPLHF

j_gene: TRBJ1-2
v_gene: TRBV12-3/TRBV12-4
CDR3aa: CASRIQGASGYTF